This is a list of T cell receptor beta chains from one sample in a study of cytomegalovirus exposure and HLA in healthy donors. The repertoire was sequenced with immunoSEQ multiplex PCR; TCRdb's copy has only in-frame clones and lacks some. In the table there are about 200,000 clones, around 64% of which are singletons. Sequenced material: PBMCs. All receptors come from a man aged 35-49 years in good health and CMV-seropositive. CDR3s include the opening cysteine and the closing phenylalanine or tryptophan. A D gene is named only where the DNA matches it firmly. Clone size is not always given. Where it is, it says once, few, many or a class for expanded clones.

abundance	d_gene	v_gene	j_gene	CDR3nt	CDR3aa
-	TRBD2	TRBV18	TRBJ2-3	TGTGCCAGCTCACCAGACAGCGGGGGGTCCAGCACAGATACGCAGTATTTT	CASSPDSGGSSTDTQYF
-	-	TRBV5-1	TRBJ2-4	TGCGCCAGCAGCTTGGCCCTAGCCAAAAACATTCAGTACTTC	CASSLALAKNIQYF
-	TRBD1	TRBV5-4	TRBJ1-2	TGTGCCAGCAGCCCAGCAGGACAGGGTGCTAACTATGGCTACACCTTC	CASSPAGQGANYGYTF
-	TRBD2	TRBV7-9	TRBJ2-1	TGTGCCAGCGCTTTACCCCCAGGAGCGGGGGCTTACAATGAGCAGTTCTTC	CASALPPGAGAYNEQFF
-	-	TRBV5-1	TRBJ2-3	TGCGCCAGCAGCTGGGGATTGGGACTCACCGGGGATACGCAGTATTTT	CASSWGLGLTGDTQYF
few	TRBD2	TRBV5-1	TRBJ2-1	TGCGCCAGCAGCTCCCTAGCGGGGGGCTTCAATGAGCAGTTCTTC	CASSSLAGGFNEQFF
few	TRBD1	TRBV6-1	TRBJ2-5	TGTGCCAGCAGTGAACACGGGACAGTAGGAGAGACCCAGTACTTC	CASSEHGTVGETQYF
-	-	TRBV6-1	TRBJ2-5	TGTGCCAGCAGTGAAAGGATGGGGCACCCGCTTGAGTACTTC	CASSERMGHPLEYF
-	-	TRBV12-5	TRBJ1-5	TGTGCTAGTGGTCATCCGGGGGGGCCAAGGGAAAATCAGCCCCAGCATTTT	CASGHPGGPRENQPQHF
few	-	TRBV7-2	TRBJ1-6	TGTGCCAGCAGCTTAGTGCTCCGGCGCGGAGGTAATTCACCCCTCCACTTT	CASSLVLRRGGNSPLHF
-	-	TRBV7-6	TRBJ2-7	TGTGCCAGCAGCCCCGCGGTTAAGCTTTACGAGCAGTACTTC	CASSPAVKLYEQYF
-	-	TRBV11-2	TRBJ1-5	TGTGCCAGCAGCTTAGATCGGGGGGACAATCAGCCCCAGCATTTT	CASSLDRGDNQPQHF
-	TRBD1	TRBV7-2	TRBJ1-2	TGTGCCAGCAGCTTATCAGGGGGCTTGAGAGACTATGGCTACACCTTC	CASSLSGGLRDYGYTF